This paragraph reports one T cell receptor beta chain. Its target is not known. The ends were cut back, 1 base at V and 0 bases at J, with 17 bases in the middle. This CDR3 has 18 amino acids. CDR1 and CDR2 from the germline V gene are SGHAT and FQNNGV. This sample is drawn from a study of cytomegalovirus exposure and HLA in healthy donors. Study details: From approximately 170 million T cells, an earlier analysis saw approximately 120 million unique TCR beta sequences. Falling in the Caucasian-associated ancestry cluster were roughly 80% of approximately 410 genotyped donors. The study, taken as a whole, reports: Earlier findings revealed that most TCR beta V segments proved productive either about 87% or about 30% of the time.

The study ran its PCR with 60 Vbeta and 13 Jbeta primers. Source study methods: As a later analysis found, there were 60 million to 90 million unique TCR beta chains, of which 8.5 million to 14 million were shared. Only in-frame clones appear in the TCRdb table, and some are missing; sequencing was by immunoSEQ multiplex PCR. For V, J and clone size, that table is used; D and trimming come from the DNA. The data hold 150,000 to 200,000 clones, with around 68% observed a single time. This chain joins TRBV11-2 and TRBJ2-3; D perhaps matches TRBD1 (5 bases). The specimen sequenced was PBMCs. The TCR originated in a man aged 35 to 55 in good health and CMV-seronegative. The DNA of the CDR3 is TGTGCCAGCAGCTTAGCGGTCCCCGGCAGGGCTAGCACAGATACGCAGTATTTT. Protein product: CASSLAVPGRASTDTQYF.